This TCR beta chain appears in the sequencing data of a study of Ad26.COV2.S vaccination and SARS-CoV-2 variants. General observations from the study: Those who received vaccine or placebo ended up with similar non-spike TCR breadth.

Treatment reported: some 20 received Ad26.COV2.S at low or high dose, single or two shots; 5 received placebo; per-sample allocation not given. The investigators took samples on day 63 after the first vaccine or placebo injection. Points on this clone: What it binds is unknown.

Method: immunoSEQ multiplex PCR; TCRdb's copy keeps in-frame clones and lacks some. The sample gives about 680,000 clones, about 90% of which show up once; about 1.5% is in the top ten. The CDR3 has 15 amino acids. J lost 8 bases, V lost 3 bases, and 7 bases had no gene match. CDR1 is SGHTA and CDR2 is FQGNSA in the germline V gene. This TCR derives from a person aged 18-60 years who received the Ad26.COV2.S COVID-19 vaccine or a placebo. The chain uses TRBV7-2 and TRBJ1-6; 7 positions agree with TRBD1. Here the sequenced sample was peripheral blood, taken in a trial of Ad26.COV2.S vaccine versus placebo. The CDR3 spells CASSLGTAHDSPLHF. The CDR3 DNA sequence: TGTGCCAGCAGCTTGGGGACAGCCCATGATTCACCCCTCCACTTT. Full variable domain (rest looked up from reference TRBV7-2 and TRBJ1-6): GAGVSQSPSNKVTEKGKDVELRCDPISGHTALYWYRQSLGQGLEFLIYFQGNSAPDKSGLPSDRFSAERTGGSVSTLTIQRTQQEDSAVYLCASSLGTAHDSPLHFGNGTRLTVT.